The 29 T cell receptor beta chains reported below all come from one sample, sequenced in a study of T cell responses to AZD1222 COVID-19 vaccine. The repertoire was sequenced with immunoSEQ multiplex PCR; TCRdb's copy has only in-frame clones and lacks some. The sample has about 150,000 clones, 88% seen once; the top ten hold approximately 3.1%. The input for sequencing was peripheral blood, taken on day 0 of AZD1222 vaccination. These receptors were collected from an adult in good health.

The V gene is TRBV5-5, the J gene TRBJ2-7; TRBD1 matches 9 bases. CDR3 length: 15 amino acids. V trimming: 4 bases; J trimming: 4 bases; junction bases outside the gene matches: 9. Germline lookup yields CDR1 SGHKS and CDR2 YYEKEE (reference sequence). This CDR3 reads CASSRAGTGLYEQYF. CDR3 bases: TGTGCCAGCAGCCGAGCCGGGACAGGGCTTTACGAGCAGTACTTC.

The J gene is TRBJ1-2, the V gene TRBV18; no definite D call. The CDR3 is made up of 16 amino acids. V was trimmed by 0 bases and J by 4 bases, leaving 15 bases between them. CDR1 is KGHSH, CDR2 LQKENI, per germline. This CDR3 is CASSPPGRGASYGYTF. CDR3 nucleotides: TGTGCCAGCTCACCACCGGGCCGGGGAGCTAGCTATGGCTACACCTTC.

The genes are TRBV19 and TRBJ1-5; maybe TRBD1 (5 bases). This CDR3 spans 15 amino acids. Looked up from germline, CDR1 is LNHDA and CDR2 is SQIVND (reference sequence). With 5 bases removed from V and 6 bases from J, the gap between germline ends came to 17 bases. CDR3 DNA sequence: TGTGCCAGTAGTCCGGCAGGAGGCGGGGGTCAGCCCCAGCATTTT. It is translated as CASSPAGGGGQPQHF.

The CDR3 reads CASSYRPEGEQFF. CDR3 DNA: TGTGCCAGCAGTTATCGGCCGGAGGGCGAGCAGTTCTTC. The chain employs TRBV6-2 or TRBV6-3 and TRBJ2-1; D might be TRBD2 (6 bases). Germline assignment: CDR1 MNHEY and CDR2 SVGEGT. The CDR3 consists of 13 residues. V was cut by 3 bases and J by 10 bases, with 13 bases left in between.

There are a few counts of this clone. This sequence joins TRBV6-5 and TRBJ1-6, with a possible D match to TRBD1 (5 bases). The CDR3 has 14 residues. Germline CDR1 MNHEY, CDR2 SVGAGI. Trimming shortened V by 2 bases and J by 6 bases, and 8 bases separated the two germline ends. The CDR3 protein is CASSYGQANSPLHF. The CDR3 DNA reads TGTGCCAGCAGTTACGGACAAGCTAATTCACCCCTCCACTTT.

This clone was seen a single time. V and J are TRBV2 and TRBJ1-2; TRBD1 matches 7 bases. This CDR3 contains 14 residues. After removal of 11 bases from V and 7 bases from J, the junction contained 16 bases not matched to a gene. CDR1 and CDR2 from the germline V gene are SNHLY and FYNNEI. The CDR3 region has the DNA TGTGCCTCCCAGGCCCAGACAGGGTTGGTTGGCTACACCTTC. It is translated as CASQAQTGLVGYTF.

The chain employs TRBV2 and TRBJ2-3; D may correspond to TRBD1 or TRBD2 (5 bases each). V was trimmed by 6 bases and J by 6 bases, leaving 19 bases between them. The CDR3 totals 15 residues. Germline CDR1 reads SNHLY; CDR2 reads FYNNEI. CDR3 nucleotides: TGTGCCAGCAGCCTCCGGGACGATGGCCCGGATACGCAGTATTTT. The encoded protein is CASSLRDDGPDTQYF.

Turning to this clone: One junction end disagrees with the germline gene, perhaps due to a read error. The chain combines TRBV7-7 with TRBJ2-5, with no clear D. CDR3 length: 13 residues. Germline V gene lookup returns CDR1 SSHAT and CDR2 FNYEAQ (reference sequence). The CDR3 coding sequence is TGTGCTAGCAGCACCCCAGAGGTCGAGACCCAGTACTTC. This codes for CASSTPEVETQYF.

The CDR3 is CASSLDGGGRHEQYF. CDR3 nucleotide sequence: TGTGCCAGCAGCTTAGATGGGGGCGGACGTCACGAGCAGTACTTC. The chain couples TRBV11-2 to TRBJ2-7; the D gene is possibly TRBD1 (6 bases). Germline CDR1 SGHAT, CDR2 FQNNGV. This CDR3 spans 15 amino acids. Trimming removed 0 bases at V and 5 bases at J, with 14 bases between.

The chain recombines TRBV6-5 with TRBJ1-6, with 7 bases identical to TRBD1. The CDR3 covers 15 residues. The junction had 4 bases not matched to a gene; V was cut back by 4 bases and J by 4 bases. CDR1 and CDR2 from the germline V gene are MNHEY and SVGAGI. The CDR3 protein is CASSWDSGYNSPLHF. The CDR3 region has the DNA TGTGCCAGCAGTTGGGACAGTGGATATAATTCACCCCTCCACTTT.

This sequence joins TRBV6-2 or TRBV6-3 and TRBJ1-1; D is undetermined. CDR3 size: 14 residues. Germline CDR1 is MNHEY and CDR2 is SVGEGT. Trimming took off 5 bases at V and 4 bases at J, with 14 bases between the two ends. For the CDR3, the DNA is TGTGCCAGCAGTCGCGCCGGTGAGGGCACTGAAGCTTTCTTT. It codes for CASSRAGEGTEAFF.

The gene calls are TRBV6-5 and TRBJ2-1; no clear D. With 4 bases removed from V and 8 bases from J, the gap between germline ends came to 12 bases. The germline V gene has CDR1 MNHEY and CDR2 SVGAGI. The CDR3 consists of 13 residues. This chain's CDR3 is CASSLAGRDEQFF. DNA of the CDR3: TGTGCCAGCAGTTTGGCAGGACGGGATGAGCAGTTCTTC.

The chain employs TRBV6-5 and TRBJ2-1; the D gene is possibly TRBD2 (6 bases). Germline V gene lookup returns CDR1 MNHEY and CDR2 SVGAGI. The CDR3 is 13 residues long. V lost 5 bases and J 7 bases, leaving 12 bases between the germline ends. In nucleotides, the CDR3 is TGTGCCAGCAGTCGCTCTCTAGCGAATGAGCAGTTCTTC. Translating gives CASSRSLANEQFF.

The chain recombines TRBV19 with TRBJ1-2; 7 positions agree with TRBD1. This CDR3 contains 13 residues. Germline CDR1 reads LNHDA; CDR2 reads SQIVND (reference sequence). The trim removed 2 bases at V and 3 bases at J, leaving 0 bases unmatched. The CDR3 nucleotides are TGTGCCAGTAGTATACAGGGGGACTATGGCTACACCTTC. Amino acid sequence: CASSIQGDYGYTF.

J is TRBJ1-4 and V is TRBV6-6; 8 positions agree with TRBD1. The CDR3 has 15 residues. The trim removed 2 bases at V and 3 bases at J, leaving 2 bases unmatched. Germline CDR1 is MNHNY and CDR2 is SVGAGI (reference sequence). The CDR3 DNA follows: TGTGCCAGCAGTTACCGGGACAGGCCTAATGAAAAACTGTTTTTT. Translation gives CASSYRDRPNEKLFF.

This sequence joins TRBV7-2 and TRBJ1-3; TRBD1 matches at 8 bases. Germline CDR1 SGHTA, CDR2 FQGNSA. V lost 5 bases and J lost 0; bases outside the gene matches: 12. The CDR3 has 18 amino acids. CDR3: CASSEKRQGTLSGNTIYF. In nucleotides, the CDR3 is TGTGCCAGCAGCGAAAAAAGACAGGGGACCCTCTCTGGAAACACCATATATTTT.

The chain has TRBV9 and TRBJ2-4; 10 positions match TRBD1. The V gene end was trimmed by 0 bases and the J gene end by 9 bases; junction bases not matched to a gene: 0. Germline V gene data show CDR1 as SGDLS and CDR2 as YYNGEE. The length of the CDR3 is 13 residues. The CDR3 nucleotides are TGTGCCAGCAGCGTAGGACAGGGGGCCATTCAGTACTTC. Residues: CASSVGQGAIQYF.

This chain links TRBV3-1 (or the pseudogene TRBV3-2) with TRBJ1-1; TRBD1 is a possible D gene (6 bases). V was pared by 4 bases and J by 0 bases, with 9 bases between. Germline V gives CDR1 LGHDT, CDR2 YNNKEL (reference sequence). The CDR3 sequence is 14 residues long. The CDR3 spells CASSRDTMNTEAFF. The CDR3 nucleotides read TGTGCCAGCAGCCGGGACACGATGAACACTGAAGCTTTCTTT.

The chain recombines TRBV6-2 or TRBV6-3 with TRBJ1-6, with 9 bases identical to TRBD1. The CDR3 has 16 residues. Looked up from germline, CDR1 is MNHEY and CDR2 is SVGEGT. V was pared by 5 bases and J by 9 bases, with 11 bases of the junction left unmatched. CDR3 amino acids: CASSRDREGPVSPLHF. CDR3 DNA: TGTGCCAGCAGTAGGGACAGGGAAGGCCCTGTTTCACCCCTCCACTTT.

The V gene is TRBV15, the J gene TRBJ1-2, with TRBD1 as a possible D gene (6 bases). This CDR3 is built from 15 residues. Trimming pared 0 bases from V and 8 bases from J, leaving 16 bases between. Looked up from germline, CDR1 is LNHNV and CDR2 is YYDKDF (reference sequence). The CDR3 here is CATSRDQQGLGGYTF. In nucleotides, the CDR3 is TGTGCCACCAGCAGAGACCAACAGGGCTTGGGCGGCTACACCTTC.

The chain couples TRBV7-9 to TRBJ2-1; D is unresolved. In germline, CDR1 is SEHNR, CDR2 FQNEAQ (reference sequence). The length of the CDR3 is 12 residues. The V gene lost 1 base and the J gene lost 15 bases, with 13 bases spanning the gap. CDR3 sequence reads: CASSLEGLPRFF. CDR3 bases: TGTGCCAGCAGCTTAGAGGGCCTGCCTAGGTTCTTC. Looking up the rest from reference TRBV7-9 and TRBJ2-1 gives the full variable domain: DTGVSQNPRHKITKRGQNVTFRCDPISEHNRLYWYRQTLGQGPEFLTYFQNEAQLEKSRLLSDRFSAERPKGSFSTLEIQRTEQGDSAMYLCASSLEGLPRFFGPGTRLTVL.

The gene calls are TRBV2 and TRBJ1-1; 11 nucleotides align to TRBD1. J lost 2 bases, V lost 6 bases, and 5 bases had no gene match. CDR1 is SNHLY, CDR2 FYNNEI, per germline. The CDR3 covers 15 residues. The CDR3 region is CASRGRTGGNTEAFF. The CDR3 nucleotides read TGTGCCAGCAGAGGGCGGACAGGGGGCAACACTGAAGCTTTCTTT.

This clone was recorded only once. The CDR3, as DNA: TGTGCCAGCAGTTCCCCGGGAACCACTAATGAAAAACTGTTTTTT. Its protein is CASSSPGTTNEKLFF. The rearrangement links TRBV28 to TRBJ1-4; D not resolved. This CDR3 comprises 15 residues. V lost 4 bases to trimming and J lost 2 bases, with 11 bases between them. From germline, CDR1 is MDHEN and CDR2 SYDVKM.

The chain uses TRBV5-4 and TRBJ1-1; no definite D call. CDR1 SGHNT and CDR2 YYREEE come from the germline V gene (reference sequence). This CDR3 is built from 13 residues. Deletions cut 5 bases from V and 3 bases from J, with 11 bases between. The CDR3 bases are TGTGCCAGCAGTTCAACACCAGACACTGAAGCTTTCTTT. It codes for CASSSTPDTEAFF.

J is TRBJ2-4 and V is TRBV19; D tentatively reads TRBD1 or TRBD2 (5 bases each). The V gene lost 6 bases and the J gene lost 4 bases, with 16 bases spanning the gap. The CDR3 is 15 residues long. Per the germline V gene, CDR1 is LNHDA and CDR2 is SQIVND (reference sequence). CDR3 in amino acids: CASSPPGRIKNIQYF. CDR3 coding DNA: TGTGCCAGTAGCCCCCCGGGACGGATAAAAAACATTCAGTACTTC.

The chain uses TRBV19 and TRBJ1-2; maybe TRBD1 (5 bases). The V gene's germline CDR1 is LNHDA and CDR2 SQIVND (reference sequence). Trimming pared 7 bases from V and 7 bases from J, leaving 13 bases between. The CDR3 length is 12 residues. The CDR3 here is CASNGLGAGYTF. The CDR3 nucleotides read TGTGCCAGTAATGGCCTAGGGGCTGGCTACACCTTC. The full variable domain, completed using reference TRBV19 and TRBJ1-2, is DGGITQSPKYLFRKEGQNVTLSCEQNLNHDAMYWYRQDPGQGLRLIYYSQIVNDFQKGDIAEGYSVSREKKESFPLTVTSAQKNPTAFYLCASNGLGAGYTFGSGTRLTVV.

The chain carries TRBV2 and TRBJ1-2, with unresolved D. Looked up from germline, CDR1 is SNHLY and CDR2 is FYNNEI. V gave up 4 bases and J gave up 7 bases, with 13 bases separating them. This CDR3 is built from 13 residues. The CDR3 spells CASSAQKASGYTF. The CDR3 DNA reads as TGTGCCAGCAGTGCACAAAAGGCGAGTGGCTACACCTTC.

The CDR3 DNA follows: TGTGCCAGCAGTGCGACCTTGGACCATAAGATGGATACGCAGTATTTT. Its protein product is CASSATLDHKMDTQYF. This chain joins TRBV6-1 and TRBJ2-3, with no clear D. The ends were cut back, 4 bases at V and 6 bases at J, with 20 bases in the middle. The CDR3 is 16 amino acids. Per the germline V gene, CDR1 is MNHNS and CDR2 is SASEGT.

V and J are TRBV6-5 and TRBJ1-2; 11 positions agree with TRBD1. The CDR3 consists of 15 residues. V shed 6 bases, J shed 6 bases, and the junction held 9 bases outside the gene matches. Per the germline V gene, CDR1 is MNHEY and CDR2 is SVGAGI. CDR3 protein: CASRSPPGQGDGYTF. The CDR3 DNA is TGTGCCAGCAGATCTCCTCCGGGACAGGGGGATGGCTACACCTTC.